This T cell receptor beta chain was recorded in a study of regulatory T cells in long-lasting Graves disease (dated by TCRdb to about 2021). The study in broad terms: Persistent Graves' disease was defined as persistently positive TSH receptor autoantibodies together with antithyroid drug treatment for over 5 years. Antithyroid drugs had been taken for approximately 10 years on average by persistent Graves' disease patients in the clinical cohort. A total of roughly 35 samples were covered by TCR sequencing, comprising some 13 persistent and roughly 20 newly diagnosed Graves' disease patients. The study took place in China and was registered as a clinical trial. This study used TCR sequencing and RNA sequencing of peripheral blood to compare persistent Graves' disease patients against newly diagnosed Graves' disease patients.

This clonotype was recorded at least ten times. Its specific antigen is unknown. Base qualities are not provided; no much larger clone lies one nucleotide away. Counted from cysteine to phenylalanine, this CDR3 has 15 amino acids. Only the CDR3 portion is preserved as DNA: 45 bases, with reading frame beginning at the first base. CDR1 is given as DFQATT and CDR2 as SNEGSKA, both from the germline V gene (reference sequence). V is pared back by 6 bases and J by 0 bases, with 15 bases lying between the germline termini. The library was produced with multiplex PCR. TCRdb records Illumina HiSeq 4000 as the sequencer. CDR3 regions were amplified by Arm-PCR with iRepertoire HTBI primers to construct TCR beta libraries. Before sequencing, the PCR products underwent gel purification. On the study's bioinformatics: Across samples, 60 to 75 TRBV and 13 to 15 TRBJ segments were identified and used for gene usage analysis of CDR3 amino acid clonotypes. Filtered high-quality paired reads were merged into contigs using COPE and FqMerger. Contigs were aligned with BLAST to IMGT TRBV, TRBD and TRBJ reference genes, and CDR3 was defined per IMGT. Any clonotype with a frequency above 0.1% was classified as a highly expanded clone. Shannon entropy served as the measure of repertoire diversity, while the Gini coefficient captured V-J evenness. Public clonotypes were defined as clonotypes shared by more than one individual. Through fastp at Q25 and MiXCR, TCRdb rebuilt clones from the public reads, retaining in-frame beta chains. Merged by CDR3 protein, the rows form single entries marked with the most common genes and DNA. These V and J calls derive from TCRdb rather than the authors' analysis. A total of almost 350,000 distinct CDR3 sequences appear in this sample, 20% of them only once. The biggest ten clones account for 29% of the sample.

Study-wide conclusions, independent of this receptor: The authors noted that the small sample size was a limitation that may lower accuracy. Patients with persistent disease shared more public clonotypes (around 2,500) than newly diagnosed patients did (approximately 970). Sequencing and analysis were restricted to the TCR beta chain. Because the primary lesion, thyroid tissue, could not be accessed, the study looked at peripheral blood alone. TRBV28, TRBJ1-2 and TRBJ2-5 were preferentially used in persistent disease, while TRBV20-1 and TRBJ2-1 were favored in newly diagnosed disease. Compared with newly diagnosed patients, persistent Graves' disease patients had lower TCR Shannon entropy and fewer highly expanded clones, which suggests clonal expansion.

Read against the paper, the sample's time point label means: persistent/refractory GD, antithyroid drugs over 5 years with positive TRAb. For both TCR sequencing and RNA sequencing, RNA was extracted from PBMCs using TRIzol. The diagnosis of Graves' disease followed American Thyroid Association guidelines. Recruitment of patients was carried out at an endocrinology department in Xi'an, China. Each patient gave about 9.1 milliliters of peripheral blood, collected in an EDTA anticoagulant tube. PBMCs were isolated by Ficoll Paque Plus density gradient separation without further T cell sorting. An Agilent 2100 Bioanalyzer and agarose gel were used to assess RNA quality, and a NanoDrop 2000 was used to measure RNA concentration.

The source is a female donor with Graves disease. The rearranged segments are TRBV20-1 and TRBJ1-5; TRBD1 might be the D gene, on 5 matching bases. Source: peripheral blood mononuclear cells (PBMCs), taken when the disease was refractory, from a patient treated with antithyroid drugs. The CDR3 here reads CSAKLPQGSNQPQHF. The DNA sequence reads TGCAGTGCCAAACTCCCCCAGGGTAGCAATCAGCCCCAGCATTTT.